This TCR beta chain comes out of a study of T cells in Graves' hyperthyroidism and ophthalmopathy (dated by TCRdb to 2018 to 2020). Study-wide context: Peripheral blood samples were taken at initial diagnosis, before any treatment was given. The study also compared thyroid tissue and blood T-cell repertoires from several Graves' hyperthyroidism patients. The 95 to 100 discovery patients were randomly divided into training and test sets at a 7:3 ratio. To identify distinguishing TCR V-J signatures, a discovery cohort of around 100 patients was used, comprising 40 to 45 with Graves' ophthalmopathy and around 57 with stable Graves' hyperthyroidism. After blood sampling, hyperthyroidism patients were treated with methimazole at a starting dose of 30 mg daily, and ophthalmopathy patients were treated with high-dose intravenous methylprednisolone. TCR Vbeta CDR3 sequencing of approximately 140 peripheral blood samples (over 40 ophthalmopathy, roughly 74 hyperthyroidism and some 17 progressor patients) is reported in the paper. Whether ophthalmopathy could be predicted prospectively was tested in an independent validation cohort made up of about 18 hyperthyroidism patients plus 17 patients who later progressed to ophthalmopathy. Study-wide conclusions, independent of this receptor: In validation, progression to ophthalmopathy was predicted by the model with approximately 67% sensitivity and roughly 76% specificity, a median of about 6.8 months before onset. Sample size was not statistically predetermined, and blinding of investigators to group allocation was not performed. A model built on a 13 V-J signature distinguished ophthalmopathy from stable hyperthyroidism, reaching about 88% sensitivity and 81% to 83% specificity in cross-validation and 80%/75% in testing. Most expanded thyroid clonotypes (frequency above 0.001) were also detected in blood, suggesting blood repertoires may reflect thyroid immune responses.

With regard to this clonotype: No antigen is known for it. The input lacks base qualities; no much larger clone sits a single base away.

Stable Graves' hyperthyroidism was defined as no progression to ophthalmopathy during 18 months of follow-up. Hyperthyroidism patients were aged 18 to 65 years and newly diagnosed, with disease duration of less than 2 months. Exclusion was applied to patients with uncontrolled infections, other autoimmune diseases, pregnancy or lactation. Diagnoses were established on the basis of clinical symptoms, serum thyroxine and TRAb, thyroid ultrasound, and orbital computed tomography. PBMCs were isolated from around 10 ml of fresh peripheral blood by Ficoll-Paque density gradient centrifugation. Total RNA was extracted with Trizol reagent, and quality was checked on an Agilent 2100 Bioanalyzer. The CDR3 sequence holds 16 residues, the cysteine and phenylalanine included. The read is trimmed to its CDR3 DNA, 48 bases read in frame from base 1. For CDR1 and CDR2, the germline V gene lists SGHVS and FQNEAQ. Compared with germline, V lacks 3 bases and J lacks 5 bases; bases without a gene match: 7.

The TCR beta CDR3 regions were amplified from RNA transcripts. The first round of RT-PCR for the TCR CDR3 was performed with the HTBI primer set and the Qiagen OneStep RT-PCR kit. Libraries were constructed in a second round of multiplex PCR, after which size selection and purification were performed. Libraries were sequenced paired-end with 100 bp reads on an Illumina HiSeq2000. Under the source paper's analysis protocol: SOAPnuke was used to process the raw data, throwing out any read that contained adapters or uncalled bases, had a mean Phred below 15, or lacked an exact constant-primer or identifier match. High-quality paired reads were merged with COPE v1.2.5, and unique nucleotide sequences were defined as clonotypes. Clonotypes were aligned to IMGT TRBV, TRBD and TRBJ reference segments using MiTCR v1.1. Only V-J combinations with frequency above 0.0001, covering approximately 99% of repertoires, were analysed. A TCS score was defined as the ratio of F50 (clonal expansion) to E x V (chaos), with BLOSUM62-based TCRdist applied between CDR3 peptides within each V-J. Welch's t-statistics and random forest reduced roughly 540 V-J features to 13, which were used in a naive Bayes classifier (R e1071). The raw public reads went through TCRdb reprocessing: fastp at Q25, MiXCR clone calling, in-frame beta chains kept. Each CDR3 protein appears once, grouped with its most common genes and DNA. TCRdb, not the original authors, processed these V and J calls. The sample includes roughly 380,000 distinct CDR3 sequences, with approximately 13% observed a single time. Approximately 10% of the sample is held by the ten biggest clonotypes.

The clonotype originates from a woman aged 55-70 years with Graves' hyperthyroidism. The rearrangement combines TRBV7-8 with TRBJ2-1, with 10 bases matching TRBD2. Sequencing used blood. The CDR3 has the sequence CASSFPAGGTNNEQFF. The DNA is as follows: TGTGCCAGCAGCTTCCCAGCGGGAGGGACCAACAATGAGCAGTTCTTC.